Listed here are 30 T cell receptor beta chains from one sample, sequenced in a study of T-cell memory formation after mild COVID-19. One entry per CDR3 protein results from TCRdb running MiXCR on the 5' RACE reads. In the table there are 530,000 or so distinct CDR3 sequences, 17% of which are singletons. Sequenced material: PBMCs or a T cell subset sorted from them (not recorded which). The receptor source for this set is an adult woman who had mild COVID-19 (a few samples of this study predate the infection). Cell type and time point are not known.

This clonotype was seen repeatedly, ten times or more. This sequence joins TRBV20-1 and TRBJ2-7, with 7 bases that match TRBD2. Germline trimming cut 3 bases from V and 3 bases from J; bases unmatched to any gene: 14. The CDR3 has 16 amino acids. The germline V gene encodes CDR1 DFQATT and CDR2 SNEGSKA (reference sequence). The CDR3 here is CSASLVNRDYDYEQYF. CDR3 bases: TGCAGTGCTAGTCTCGTAAACCGGGACTACGACTACGAGCAGTACTTC.

This clonotype was detected only a few times. The chain couples TRBV29-1 to TRBJ2-7; TRBD2 agrees at 8 bases. The V gene end was trimmed by 2 bases and the J gene end by 5 bases; junction bases not matched to a gene: 8. This CDR3 region has 14 residues. The germline gives CDR1 SQVTM, CDR2 ANQGSEA. The DNA of the CDR3 is TGCAGCGTTGAATATACAGCGGGGGACAACGAGCAGTACTTC. This encodes CSVEYTAGDNEQYF.

The rearrangement joins TRBV7-2 to TRBJ2-7; no firm D call. CDR3 length equals 17 residues. Germline V gene lookup returns CDR1 SGHTA and CDR2 FQGNSA. The germline V and J ends were trimmed by 0 bases and 3 bases, with 18 bases remaining between them. The CDR3 spells CASSLAPRAPIVYEQYF. In nucleotides, the CDR3 is TGTGCCAGCAGCTTAGCTCCCCGGGCCCCAATCGTCTACGAGCAGTACTTC.

This clonotype has a handful of counts. The chain uses TRBV7-2 and TRBJ2-7; 9 bases match TRBD2. The length of the CDR3 is 15 residues. The germline V gene has CDR1 SGHTA and CDR2 FQGNSA. V was pared by 1 base and J by 7 bases, with 8 bases of the junction left unmatched. CDR3 DNA: TGTGCCAGCAGCTTAGAACCTAGCGGGGTACGAGAGCAGTACTTC. Translated, it gives CASSLEPSGVREQYF.

The gene calls are TRBV7-8 and TRBJ1-6; D uncertain. Between the trimmed V and J ends, which lost 1 base and 10 bases, there was a span of 14 bases. CDR3 length equals 15 residues. The germline V gene has CDR1 SGHVS and CDR2 FQNEAQ. CDR3 sequence (DNA): TGTGCCAGCAGCTTAGTAGCCGCCCGAGGATCACCCCTCCACTTT. It encodes CASSLVAARGSPLHF. The complete variable domain, with remaining parts taken from reference TRBV7-8 and TRBJ1-6, reads GAGVSQSPRYKVAKRGQDVALRCDPISGHVSLFWYQQALGQGPEFLTYFQNEAQLDKSGLPSDRFFAERPEGSVSTLKIQRTQQEDSAVYLCASSLVAARGSPLHFGNGTRLTVT.

This chain joins TRBV5-1 and TRBJ2-1; a possible D gene is TRBD1 (6 bases). Germline CDR1 reads SGHRS; CDR2 reads YFSETQ. The CDR3 has 15 residues. Trimming took 2 bases from V and 5 from J, leaving 14 bases between them. CDR3 sequence (DNA): TGCGCCAGCAGCTTTAGTTGGACAGTTAACAATGAGCAGTTCTTC. It yields the protein CASSFSWTVNNEQFF.

The chain joins TRBV2 to TRBJ2-1; tentatively, D is TRBD2 (6 bases). V was pared by 7 bases and J by 1 base, with 8 bases between. CDR3 length equals 13 residues. In germline, CDR1 is SNHLY, CDR2 FYNNEI. The CDR3 sequence is CASIAVSYNEQFF. For the CDR3, the DNA is TGTGCCAGCATAGCGGTTTCCTACAATGAGCAGTTCTTC.

The rearrangement joins TRBV7-8 to TRBJ2-2; the D is unclear. The CDR3 spans 13 residues. Germline lookup yields CDR1 SGHVS and CDR2 FQNEAQ. Between the trimmed V and J ends, which lost 0 bases and 6 bases, there was a span of 5 bases. CDR3 amino acids: CASSLALAGELFF. In DNA, the CDR3 is TGTGCCAGCAGCTTAGCGCTGGCCGGGGAGCTGTTTTTT.

In this sample, this clonotype turned up a few times. The rearrangement joins TRBV20-1 to TRBJ2-1, with 9 bases fitting TRBD2. This CDR3 has 14 residues. After removal of 3 bases from V and 8 bases from J, the junction contained 8 bases not matched to a gene. CDR1 and CDR2 from the germline V gene are DFQATT and SNEGSKA (reference sequence). The CDR3 spells CSASRLAGRDEQFF. The CDR3 nucleotides are TGCAGTGCTAGTAGGCTAGCGGGAAGAGATGAGCAGTTCTTC.

The J gene is TRBJ2-1, the V gene TRBV11-3, with D perhaps being TRBD1 or TRBD2 (5 bases each). Trimming removed 5 bases at V and 10 bases at J, with 15 bases between. CDR3 length equals 13 residues. The V gene's germline CDR1 is SGHNT and CDR2 YENEEA. The CDR3 loop reads CASSRNRDDEQFF. The CDR3 region has the DNA TGTGCCAGCAGCCGTAACCGGGACGACGAGCAGTTCTTC.

The V call is TRBV5-6, the J call TRBJ2-1; 10 nucleotides line up with TRBD2. Germline assignment: CDR1 SGHDT and CDR2 YYEEEE. The CDR3 is 17 amino acids. V was pared by 0 bases and J by 3 bases, with 6 bases of the junction left unmatched. The DNA of the CDR3 is TGTGCCAGCAGCTTGGAGTCGACTAGCGGGTTCTACAATGAGCAGTTCTTC. Translation: CASSLESTSGFYNEQFF. Variable domain in full (rest from reference TRBV5-6 and TRBJ2-1): DAGVTQSPTHLIKTRGQQVTLRCSPKSGHDTVSWYQQALGQGPQFIFQYYEEEERQRGNFPDRFSGHQFPNYSSELNVNALLLGDSALYLCASSLESTSGFYNEQFFGPGTRLTVL.

This clonotype was observed a handful of times. The chain uses TRBV6-5 and TRBJ1-1; TRBD1 matches 8 bases. Germline trimming cut 5 bases from V and 3 bases from J; bases unmatched to any gene: 5. The germline CDR1 and CDR2 sequences are MNHEY and SVGAGI. This CDR3 has 14 amino acids. This chain's CDR3 is CASSQGQGYTEAFF. DNA for the CDR3: TGTGCCAGCAGTCAAGGACAGGGCTACACTGAAGCTTTCTTT.

The rearrangement uses TRBV7-6 and TRBJ2-7, with a tentative D call TRBD2 (5 bases). Germline lookup yields CDR1 SGHVS and CDR2 FNYEAQ. The CDR3 consists of 13 residues. With 4 bases removed from V and 5 bases from J, the gap between germline ends came to 12 bases. Here the CDR3 reads CASSSTGFDEQYF. In DNA form, the CDR3 reads TGTGCCAGCAGCTCAACGGGGTTCGACGAGCAGTACTTC.

The chain links TRBV7-9 to TRBJ2-3; tentatively, D is TRBD1 or TRBD2 (5 bases each). The CDR3 has 15 amino acids. Trimming took off 5 bases at V and 4 bases at J, with 16 bases between the two ends. Germline V gives CDR1 SEHNR, CDR2 FQNEAQ (reference sequence). CDR3 amino acids: CASSLGTKNADTQYF. The CDR3 DNA follows: TGTGCCAGCAGCCTGGGGACCAAGAACGCAGATACGCAGTATTTT.

In this sample, this clonotype turned up once. The chain carries TRBV18 and TRBJ1-1; 7 bases map to TRBD1. Germline-derived CDR1 and CDR2 are KGHSH and LQKENI. Trimming removed 4 bases from V and 5 bases from J; junction bases left unmatched: 13. The CDR3 covers 16 residues. For the CDR3, the DNA is TGTGCCAGCTCACTTAGGCCGGGACAGAGGAATACTGAAGCTTTCTTT. Its protein product is CASSLRPGQRNTEAFF.

This clonotype showed up many times. The CDR3 sequence: CASSFRGNYGYTF. CDR3 nucleotide sequence: TGTGCCAGCAGTTTCCGAGGGAACTATGGCTACACCTTC. V is TRBV12-3 or TRBV12-4 and J is TRBJ1-2; D is undetermined. CDR3 length equals 13 residues. Trimming pared 3 bases from V and 2 bases from J, leaving 7 bases between.

This clonotype was recorded at least ten times. The junction departs from the called germline gene at one end, perhaps through a read error. This chain uses TRBV5-1 with TRBJ2-7; perhaps TRBD1 as D (5 bases). Germline V CDR1 and CDR2: SGHRS, YFSETQ. The CDR3 totals 14 residues. The CDR3 DNA is TGTGCCAGCAGCTTAGGGGATAGCTCCTACGAGCAGTACTTC. It encodes CASSLGDSSYEQYF.

This clonotype was seen at least ten times. The rearrangement uses TRBV29-1 and TRBJ2-2, with D possibly matching TRBD1 (6 bases). The germline V gene encodes CDR1 SQVTM and CDR2 ANQGSEA. The CDR3 is made up of 14 amino acids. Trimming took off 6 bases at V and 0 bases at J, with 11 bases between the two ends. The CDR3: CSVEGQANTGELFF. The CDR3 DNA is TGCAGCGTCGAGGGACAAGCGAACACCGGGGAGCTGTTTTTT.

CDR3 loop: CASSPPKGGLGTEAFF. In nucleotides, the CDR3 is TGTGCCAGCTCACCGCCAAAGGGGGGACTGGGCACTGAAGCTTTCTTT. V gene TRBV18 combines with J gene TRBJ1-1; a weak D match, TRBD1 (6 bases). Germline V CDR1 and CDR2: KGHSH, LQKENI. The length of the CDR3 is 16 residues. The germline V and J ends were trimmed by 3 bases and 4 bases, with 18 bases remaining between them. The whole variable domain, filled in from reference TRBV18 and TRBJ1-1, reads NAGVMQNPRHLVRRRGQEARLRCSPMKGHSHVYWYRQLPEEGLKFMVYLQKENIIDESGMPKERFSAEFPKEGPSILRIQQVVRGDSAAYFCASSPPKGGLGTEAFFGQGTRLTVV.

The J gene is TRBJ2-7, the V gene TRBV6-2 or TRBV6-3; possible D gene TRBD1, 5 bases. This CDR3 has 15 residues. V was clipped by 2 bases and J by 1 base, with 12 bases between them. Germline lookup yields CDR1 MNHEY and CDR2 SVGEGT. CDR3 amino acids: CASSYGAGSSYEQYF. DNA for the CDR3: TGTGCCAGCAGTTACGGGGCAGGTTCTTCCTACGAGCAGTACTTC.

This chain connects TRBV19 to TRBJ2-3, with 8 bases that match TRBD2. With V trimmed by 10 bases and J by 2 bases, 14 bases remained unmatched. CDR3 length: 16 amino acids. Germline loops: CDR1 LNHDA, CDR2 SQIVND (reference sequence). The CDR3 nucleotides read TGTGCCACATCGGAGGGGCTAGCGGGTTACACAGATACGCAGTATTTT. Protein: CATSEGLAGYTDTQYF.

The genes are TRBV12-3 or TRBV12-4 and TRBJ1-1, with D possibly being TRBD1 (5 bases). The CDR3 loop spans 13 amino acids. V was cut by 7 bases and J by 1 base, with 10 bases left in between. CDR3 DNA sequence: TGTGCCAGCACCTTCGACAGGAACACTGAAGCTTTCTTT. This translates into CASTFDRNTEAFF.

The chain recombines TRBV12-3 or TRBV12-4 with TRBJ2-1, with TRBD2 identical over 8 bases. V lost 5 bases to trimming and J lost 4 bases; unmatched junction nucleotides: 10. The CDR3 runs 16 residues. CDR3 in amino acids: CASSPGRVAGYNEQFF. The CDR3 coding sequence is TGTGCCAGCAGTCCGGGAAGGGTAGCGGGGTACAATGAGCAGTTCTTC.

The chain carries TRBV20-1 and TRBJ2-3; either TRBD1 or TRBD2 may supply D (6 bases each). Trimming removed 0 bases from V and 3 bases from J, with 13 bases in between. Looked up from germline, CDR1 is DFQATT and CDR2 is SNEGSKA (reference sequence). This CDR3 comprises 15 residues. As DNA, the CDR3 is TGCAGTGCTAGAGATGAGGGGGGAAGGACAGATACGCAGTATTTT. It translates to CSARDEGGRTDTQYF.

This clonotype was recorded a few times. The CDR3 sequence: CASSLERGYEQFF. The CDR3 DNA sequence: TGTGCCAGCAGCCTCGAGCGGGGCTATGAGCAGTTCTTC. The rearrangement joins TRBV5-6 to TRBJ2-1, with 7 bases aligning to TRBD2. This CDR3 is built from 13 residues. Germline lookup yields CDR1 SGHDT and CDR2 YYEEEE. The junction had 6 bases not matched to a gene; V was cut back by 4 bases and J by 8 bases.

The chain recombines TRBV6-1 with TRBJ2-7; D is unclear. Trimming cost V 0 bases and J 5 bases, with 14 bases left between them. Germline V lookup: CDR1 MNHNS, CDR2 SASEGT. The CDR3 runs to 15 residues. CDR3 nucleotide sequence: TGTGCCAGCAGTGAAGCGATAGGTGCTGTGGACGAGCAGTACTTC. This encodes CASSEAIGAVDEQYF.

Many counts were recorded for this clonotype. The chain carries TRBV12-3 or TRBV12-4 and TRBJ2-1; tentatively, D is TRBD2 (6 bases). The CDR3 covers 14 residues. V lost 1 base and J lost 10, with 14 bases in between. CDR3 region: CASSLGYRDSEQFF. In nucleotides, the CDR3 is TGTGCCAGCAGTTTAGGCTACCGGGACTCGGAGCAGTTCTTC.

The chain links TRBV7-9 to TRBJ2-3; 8 bases match TRBD2. V shed 6 bases, J shed 3 bases, and the junction held 11 bases outside the gene matches. Germline CDR1 SEHNR, CDR2 FQNEAQ (reference sequence). The CDR3 runs 16 residues. This CDR3 reads CASRPGSGVGTDTQYF. Written as DNA, the CDR3 is TGTGCCAGCAGACCCGGTAGCGGGGTAGGAACAGATACGCAGTATTTT.

As for this clonotype: The germline gene is not matched at one end of the junction; a read error may be the cause. This chain links TRBV7-7 with TRBJ2-1, with TRBD2 identical over 9 bases. There are 15 residues in the CDR3. Germline CDR1 SSHAT, CDR2 FNYEAQ (reference sequence). The CDR3 sequence is CASSFAAGGMNEQFF. The CDR3 DNA is TGTGCTAGCAGCTTCGCCGCGGGAGGGATGAATGAGCAGTTCTTC.

V gene TRBV11-3 combines with J gene TRBJ2-1; no firm D call. The CDR3 is 15 amino acids. Germline-derived CDR1 and CDR2 are SGHNT and YENEEA. Trimming shortened V by 5 bases and J by 0 bases, and 11 bases separated the two germline ends. The CDR3 DNA follows: TGTGCCAGCAGCCTCTCCTTTAGCTCCTACAATGAGCAGTTCTTC. The encoded protein is CASSLSFSSYNEQFF.